One sample yielded the 21 T cell receptor beta chains listed below, sequenced in a study of T cell repertoires in ileal Crohn's disease. The table came from immunoSEQ multiplex PCR; TCRdb's copy has only in-frame clones and leaves some out. The table lists 15,000 to 20,000 clones, around two thirds of them singletons. Sequenced sample: ileal tissue. The receptors shown here come from an adult with Crohn's disease.

The gene calls are TRBV30 and TRBJ1-5; D gene uncertain. The V end lost 1 base, the J end lost 4 bases, and 8 bases lay between the germline ends. The CDR3 loop spans 13 amino acids. Germline V gene data show CDR1 as GTSNPN and CDR2 as SVGIG (reference sequence). The CDR3 DNA follows: TGTGCCTGGAGTGGAGAGAGAAATCAGCCCCAGCATTTT. It encodes CAWSGERNQPQHF.

The chain couples TRBV5-1 to TRBJ2-1; D may be TRBD2 (7 bases). Trimming shortened V by 0 bases and J by 1 base, and 8 bases separated the two germline ends. CDR1 SGHRS and CDR2 YFSETQ come from the germline V gene. The CDR3 consists of 15 residues. The DNA for the CDR3 is TGCGCCAGCAGCTTGGAGGGGGGGTCCTACAATGAGCAGTTCTTC. It specifies CASSLEGGSYNEQFF.

This clone came up once. J is TRBJ1-5 and V is TRBV13, with a weak D call TRBD1 (6 bases). The V end was cut by 4 bases, the J end by 0 bases, with 19 bases between. This CDR3 spans 18 amino acids. Germline V CDR1 and CDR2: PRHDT, FYEKMQ (reference sequence). CDR3 bases: TGTGCCAGCAGCTCAATAACTCGACAGGCGAATAGCAATCAGCCCCAGCATTTT. Protein: CASSSITRQANSNQPQHF.

This chain connects TRBV28 to TRBJ2-5, with 15 bases identical to TRBD2. This CDR3 region has 16 residues. CDR1 and CDR2 (germline): MDHEN, SYDVKM. The V segment lost 5 bases and the J segment 6 bases; nucleotides outside the gene matches: 7. In DNA, the CDR3 is TGTGCCAGCAGTGGGACTAGCGGGGGGACTCGGCAGACCCAGTACTTC. It encodes CASSGTSGGTRQTQYF.

The genes are TRBV4-2 and TRBJ1-6; D not certain. Germline V CDR1 and CDR2: LGHNA, YNFKEQ. The CDR3 runs to 14 residues. V gave up 0 bases and J gave up 8 bases, with 8 bases separating them. CDR3 sequence reads: CASSQDLGDSPLHF. The CDR3 DNA is TGTGCCAGCAGCCAAGATTTGGGCGATTCACCCCTCCACTTT.

V is TRBV25-1 and J is TRBJ2-7; maybe TRBD2 (6 bases). Trimming shortened V by 3 bases and J by 2 bases, and 20 bases separated the two germline ends. This CDR3 has 17 residues. Per germline, CDR1 MGHDK and CDR2 SYGVNS. The CDR3 nucleotides read TGTGCCAGCAGTGAGAATAATGACGGGGGAAGGGCCTACGAGCAGTACTTC. This translates into CASSENNDGGRAYEQYF.

The chain combines TRBV2 with TRBJ1-2; the D is unclear. Deletions cut 5 bases from V and 8 bases from J, with 15 bases between. The CDR3 runs to 13 residues. Germline CDR1 is SNHLY and CDR2 is FYNNEI. DNA for the CDR3: TGTGCCAGCAGTAAGACCCAGGTGGGCGGCTACACCTTC. Translating gives CASSKTQVGGYTF.

This chain links TRBV5-1 with TRBJ2-3; D possibly corresponds to TRBD1 (5 bases). The CDR3 totals 15 residues. V lost 7 bases to trimming and J lost 0 bases, with 15 bases between them. From germline, CDR1 is SGHRS and CDR2 YFSETQ. The CDR3 nucleotides read TGCGCCAGCCTATCTCAGGGTGTGAGCACAGATACGCAGTATTTT. This encodes CASLSQGVSTDTQYF.

A few counts support this clone. This chain joins TRBV6-1 and TRBJ2-3, with 11 bases fitting TRBD2. The CDR3 spans 16 residues. Germline values: CDR1 MNHNS, CDR2 SASEGT. The V gene end was trimmed by 0 bases and the J gene end by 4 bases; junction bases not matched to a gene: 3. As DNA, the CDR3 is TGTGCCAGCAGTGAAGCGATTAGCGGGGGGGCAGATACGCAGTATTTT. Its protein product is CASSEAISGGADTQYF.

The rearrangement links TRBV30 to TRBJ2-5, with TRBD1 matching over 8 bases. The J call may be faulty, since TRBJ2-7 better matches the DNA end. CDR3 size: 13 residues. Germline CDR1 GTSNPN, CDR2 SVGIG (reference sequence). Here the CDR3 reads CAWRPGTGYEQYF. In DNA, the CDR3 is TGTGCCTGGAGACCCGGGACAGGCTACGAGCAGTACTTC.

Here the CDR3 DNA reads TGTGCCAGCAGCTCCGCGGGGATCAATCAGCCCCAGCATTTT. The encoded protein is CASSSAGINQPQHF. This chain uses TRBV5-6 with TRBJ1-5; D remains unclear. CDR1 is SGHDT and CDR2 is YYEEEE in the germline V gene. Between the trimmed V and J ends, which lost 3 bases and 3 bases, there was a span of 10 bases. The CDR3 is 14 residues long.

As concerns this clone: Mismatch with germline at one junction end may stem from a read error. This chain links TRBV11-3 with TRBJ1-5; no clear D gene. The length of the CDR3 is 13 residues. Germline CDR1 SGHNT, CDR2 YENEEA. CDR3 nucleotide sequence: TGTGCCAGCAGCCCCGGAGGCGGTCAGGCCCAGCATTTT. As protein: CASSPGGGQAQHF.

This chain links TRBV27 with TRBJ2-3; 7 bases agree with TRBD2. CDR3 length equals 13 residues. Looked up from germline, CDR1 is MNHEY and CDR2 is SMNVEV (reference sequence). Trimming at V came to 2 bases and at J to 8 bases, leaving 4 bases not matched to a gene. CDR3 residues: CASSLETSTTQYF. In DNA form, the CDR3 reads TGTGCCAGCAGTTTAGAGACTAGCACTACGCAGTATTTT.

The gene calls are TRBV27 and TRBJ2-7; 10 bases map to TRBD2. Germline values: CDR1 MNHEY, CDR2 SMNVEV (reference sequence). V trimming: 1 base; J trimming: 3 bases; junction bases outside the gene matches: 6. The CDR3 spans 16 residues. CDR3 coding DNA: TGTGCCAGCAGTTTATACCTAGCGGGGGCCAACTACGAGCAGTACTTC. The encoded protein is CASSLYLAGANYEQYF.

V and J are TRBV28 and TRBJ1-2; 7 nucleotides agree with TRBD1. The V gene end was trimmed by 6 bases and the J gene end by 8 bases; junction bases not matched to a gene: 9. This CDR3 has 13 amino acids. Germline V lookup: CDR1 MDHEN, CDR2 SYDVKM. The CDR3 DNA is TGTGCCAGCAGATCTCCTGGAGGGGGCGGCTACACCTTC. This sequence encodes CASRSPGGGGYTF.

The rearrangement uses TRBV27 and TRBJ1-1; 8 bases match TRBD1. The CDR3 is 18 residues long. Losses at the gene ends were 0 bases for V and 7 bases for J; bases not matched to a gene: 16. In germline, CDR1 is MNHEY, CDR2 SMNVEV (reference sequence). CDR3 sequence: CASSLSTPTGGDIGEAFF. The CDR3 DNA reads as TGTGCCAGCAGTTTATCGACGCCTACAGGGGGTGATATTGGTGAAGCTTTCTTT.

As to this clone: At one boundary the junction diverges from the germline segment, which might be a read error. The chain links TRBV7-7 to TRBJ2-5; 7 positions agree with TRBD1. This CDR3 region has 14 residues. Germline values: CDR1 SSHAT, CDR2 FNYEAQ (reference sequence). CDR3 coding DNA: TGTGCTAGCAGCTTTTCGACAGGGTTCGAGACCCAGTACTTC. Translation: CASSFSTGFETQYF.

CDR3 protein: CSVELANSETQYF. CDR3 sequence (DNA): TGCAGCGTTGAACTAGCCAACTCCGAGACCCAGTACTTC. V and J are TRBV29-1 and TRBJ2-5, with D perhaps TRBD2 (5 bases). The V gene lost 2 bases and the J gene lost 5 bases, with 12 bases spanning the gap. The CDR3 loop spans 13 amino acids. The germline V gene has CDR1 SQVTM and CDR2 ANQGSEA.

The V gene is TRBV2, the J gene TRBJ2-5, with D perhaps TRBD2 (6 bases). The germline V gene encodes CDR1 SNHLY and CDR2 FYNNEI. Deletions cut 7 bases from V and 1 base from J, with 16 bases between. CDR3 length equals 15 residues. CDR3 loop: CASTGGAGPQETQYF. CDR3 in DNA: TGTGCCAGCACCGGTGGAGCGGGCCCCCAAGAGACCCAGTACTTC.

In DNA, the CDR3 is TGTGCCAGCAGCTTAACTAGCGGCTTATCCTACGAGCAGTACTTC. Translation: CASSLTSGLSYEQYF. The chain employs TRBV5-6 and TRBJ2-7, with 8 bases matching TRBD2. Germline loops: CDR1 SGHDT, CDR2 YYEEEE. The CDR3 spans 15 residues. With 2 bases clipped from V and 1 base from J, the junction kept 5 bases outside the gene matches.

The CDR3 loop reads CAWAPARGGYNEQFF. CDR3 sequence (DNA): TGTGCCTGGGCCCCAGCCCGGGGGGGCTACAATGAGCAGTTCTTC. The chain combines TRBV30 with TRBJ2-1; 8 positions agree with TRBD2. Trimming took 5 bases from V and 3 from J; bases not matched to a gene: 9. The CDR3 extends over 15 amino acids. The germline gives CDR1 GTSNPN, CDR2 SVGIG (reference sequence).